This TCR beta chain comes out of a study of blood T cell repertoires in COVID-19. Recruitment covered about two dozen US areas and drew participants whose ages spanned roughly 18 to 90 years. Participants' reported clinical history set cohort assignment. Profiled with immunoSEQ multiplex PCR; TCRdb holds only in-frame clones, not every one. The table has some 350,000 clones, around 87% seen once. V dropped 5 bases and J dropped 3 bases, with 14 bases sitting between them. The CDR3 loop spans 15 amino acids. Germline CDR1 reads LNHDA; CDR2 reads SQIVND (reference sequence). The source is a man younger than 35 who had recovered from COVID-19. The chain carries TRBV19 and TRBJ1-5; D not resolved. Input material: PBMCs or T cells enriched from blood (not recorded which). This CDR3 is CASSEVRVANQPQHF. The CDR3 DNA is TGTGCCAGTAGTGAGGTTCGGGTCGCCAATCAGCCCCAGCATTTT. The full variable domain, rest sourced from reference TRBV19 and TRBJ1-5, is DGGITQSPKYLFRKEGQNVTLSCEQNLNHDAMYWYRQDPGQGLRLIYYSQIVNDFQKGDIAEGYSVSREKKESFPLTVTSAQKNPTAFYLCASSEVRVANQPQHFGDGTRLSIL.